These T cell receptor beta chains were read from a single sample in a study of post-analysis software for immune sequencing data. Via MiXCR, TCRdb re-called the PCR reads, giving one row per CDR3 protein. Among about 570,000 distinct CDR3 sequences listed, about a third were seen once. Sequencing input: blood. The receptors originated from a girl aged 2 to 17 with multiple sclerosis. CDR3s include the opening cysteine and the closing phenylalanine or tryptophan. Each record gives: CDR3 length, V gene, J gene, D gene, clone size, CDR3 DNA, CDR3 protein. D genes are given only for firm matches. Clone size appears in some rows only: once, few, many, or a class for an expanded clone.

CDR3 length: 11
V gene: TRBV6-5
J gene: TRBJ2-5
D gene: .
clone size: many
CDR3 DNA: TGTGCCAGCAGCCGGGGGGAGACCCAGTACTTC
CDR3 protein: CASSRGETQYF

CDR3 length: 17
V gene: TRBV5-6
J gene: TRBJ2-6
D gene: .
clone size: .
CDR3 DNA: TGTGTCAGCAGTGGAATTCACGACAGCTCTGGGGCCAACGTCCTGACTTTC
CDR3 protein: CVSSGIHDSSGANVLTF

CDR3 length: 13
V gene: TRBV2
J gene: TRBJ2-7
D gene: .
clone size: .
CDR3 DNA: TGTGCCAGCGGGGAAGGGAATTCCTACGAGCAGTACTTC
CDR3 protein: CASGEGNSYEQYF

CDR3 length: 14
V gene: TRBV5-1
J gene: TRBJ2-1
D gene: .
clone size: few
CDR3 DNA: TGCGCCAGCAGCCTTAGGGGACCCACCCATGAGCAGTTCTTC
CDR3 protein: CASSLRGPTHEQFF

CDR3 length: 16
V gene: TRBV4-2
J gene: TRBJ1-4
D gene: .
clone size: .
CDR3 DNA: TGTGCCAGCAGCCAAGCACAGGGCAGGGGAAATGAAAAACTGTTTTTT
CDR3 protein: CASSQAQGRGNEKLFF

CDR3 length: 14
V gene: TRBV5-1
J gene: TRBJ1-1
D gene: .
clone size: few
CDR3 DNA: TGCGCCAGCAGCTTGGGAGGCAGGGGCACTGAAGCTTTCTTT
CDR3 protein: CASSLGGRGTEAFF

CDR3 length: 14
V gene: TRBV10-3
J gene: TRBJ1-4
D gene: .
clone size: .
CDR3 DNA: TGTGCCATCAGTGATGGGCAGATAAATGAAAAACTGTTTTTT
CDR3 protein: CAISDGQINEKLFF

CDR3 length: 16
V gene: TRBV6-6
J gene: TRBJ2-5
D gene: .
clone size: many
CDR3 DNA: TGTGCCAGCAGTTTCTCGGCAGGGGCAGGCCAAGAGACCCAGTACTTC
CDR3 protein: CASSFSAGAGQETQYF

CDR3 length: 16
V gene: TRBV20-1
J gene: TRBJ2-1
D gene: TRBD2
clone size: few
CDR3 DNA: TGCAGTGCTAGAGGGGGTCGACTAGCCCCCTACAATGAGCAGTTCTTC
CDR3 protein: CSARGGRLAPYNEQFF

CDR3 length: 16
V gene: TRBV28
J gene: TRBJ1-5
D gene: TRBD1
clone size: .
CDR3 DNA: TGTGCCAGCAGTTTATTGGACAGGGGTAGCGATCAGCCCCAGCATTTT
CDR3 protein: CASSLLDRGSDQPQHF

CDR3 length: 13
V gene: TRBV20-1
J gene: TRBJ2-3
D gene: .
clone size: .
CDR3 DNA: TGCAGTGCCACGGGGACGGCGACAGATACGCAGTATTTT
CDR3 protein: CSATGTATDTQYF

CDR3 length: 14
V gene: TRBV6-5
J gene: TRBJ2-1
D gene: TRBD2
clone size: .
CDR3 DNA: TGTGCCAGCAGTTCCGGACTAGCGGGGCAATTGCAGTTCTTC
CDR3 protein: CASSSGLAGQLQFF

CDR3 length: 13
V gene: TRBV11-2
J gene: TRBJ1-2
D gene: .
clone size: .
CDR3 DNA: TGTGCCAGCAGCATGACAAACACGGATGGCTACACCTTC
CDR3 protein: CASSMTNTDGYTF

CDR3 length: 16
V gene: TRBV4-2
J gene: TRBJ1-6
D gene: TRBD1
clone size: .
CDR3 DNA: TGTGCCAGCAGCTGGGACAGATTCTTGATGGATTCACCCCTCCACTTT
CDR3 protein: CASSWDRFLMDSPLHF

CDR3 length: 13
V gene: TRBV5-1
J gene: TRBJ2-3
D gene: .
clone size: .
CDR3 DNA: TGCACCAGCAGCTTCGATTTCACAGATACGCAGTATTTT
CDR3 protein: CTSSFDFTDTQYF

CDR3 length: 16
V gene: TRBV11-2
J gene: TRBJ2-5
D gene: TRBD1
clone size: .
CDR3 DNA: TGTGCCAGCATCCTAACAGGGGGCCGGGGTCAAGAGACCCAGTACTTC
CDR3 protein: CASILTGGRGQETQYF

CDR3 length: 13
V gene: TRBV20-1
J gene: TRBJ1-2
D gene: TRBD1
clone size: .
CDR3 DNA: TGCAGTGCTAATACAGGGGTGTTGAGGGGCTACACCTTC
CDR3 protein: CSANTGVLRGYTF

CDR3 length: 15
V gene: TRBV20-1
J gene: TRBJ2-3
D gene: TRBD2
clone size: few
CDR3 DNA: TGCAGTGTCTTAGGAGCGGGGGCTAGCACAGATACGCAGTATTTT
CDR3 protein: CSVLGAGASTDTQYF

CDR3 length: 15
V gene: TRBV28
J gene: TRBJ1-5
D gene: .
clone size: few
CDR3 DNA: TGTGCCAGCAGTTTACCAGGGTATAGCAATCAGCCCCAGCATTTT
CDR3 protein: CASSLPGYSNQPQHF

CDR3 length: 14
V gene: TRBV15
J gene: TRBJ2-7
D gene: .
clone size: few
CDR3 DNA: TGTGCCACCAGCGGATCGTCGGCGCCCTACGAGCAGTACTTC
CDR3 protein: CATSGSSAPYEQYF

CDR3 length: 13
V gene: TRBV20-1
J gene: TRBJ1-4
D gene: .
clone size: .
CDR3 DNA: TGCAGTGCTAGAGACAGGGGCGCGGGAAAACTGTTTTTT
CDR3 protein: CSARDRGAGKLFF

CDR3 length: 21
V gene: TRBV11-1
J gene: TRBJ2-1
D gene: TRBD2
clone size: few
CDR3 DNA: TGTGCCAGCAGCTTGTTTTATAGGGGACTAGCGGGGGGGAGCTCCTACAATGAGCAGTTCTTC
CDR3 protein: CASSLFYRGLAGGSSYNEQFF

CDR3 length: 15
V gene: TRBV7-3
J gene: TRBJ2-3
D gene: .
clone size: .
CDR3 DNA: TGTGCCAGCAGCCGGGCCAGTCTCCGCACAGATACGCAGTATTTT
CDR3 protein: CASSRASLRTDTQYF

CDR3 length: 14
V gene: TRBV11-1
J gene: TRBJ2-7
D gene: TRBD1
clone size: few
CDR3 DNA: TGTGCCAGCAGAGGGACAGGGGGCGACTACGAGCAGTACTTC
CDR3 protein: CASRGTGGDYEQYF

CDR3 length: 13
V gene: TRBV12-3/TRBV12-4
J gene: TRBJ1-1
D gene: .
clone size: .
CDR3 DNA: TGTGCCAGCAGTTTGGAACAGTATACTGAAGCTTTCTTT
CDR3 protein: CASSLEQYTEAFF

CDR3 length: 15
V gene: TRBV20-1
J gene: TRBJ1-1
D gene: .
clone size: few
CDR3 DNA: TGCAGTGCGCGGGAGACGCACTCGATGAACACTGAAGCTTTCTTT
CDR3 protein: CSARETHSMNTEAFF

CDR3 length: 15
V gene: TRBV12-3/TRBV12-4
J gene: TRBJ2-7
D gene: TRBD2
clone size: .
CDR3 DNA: TGTGCCAGCACCAATTGGGGGGGTCTCGAGTCCGAGCAGTACTTC
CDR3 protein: CASTNWGGLESEQYF

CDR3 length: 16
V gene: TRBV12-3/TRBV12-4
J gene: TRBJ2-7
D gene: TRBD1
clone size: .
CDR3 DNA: TGTGCCAGCAGTCACTCCCCGGGACAGGGTGCCTACGAGCAGTACTTC
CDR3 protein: CASSHSPGQGAYEQYF

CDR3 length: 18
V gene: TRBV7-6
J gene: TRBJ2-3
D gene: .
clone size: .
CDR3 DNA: TGTGCCAGCAGCTTAGATCTCGGCGGGCGTACTAGCACAGATACGCAGTATTTT
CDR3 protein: CASSLDLGGRTSTDTQYF

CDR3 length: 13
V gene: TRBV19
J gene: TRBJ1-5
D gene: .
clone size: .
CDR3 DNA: TGTGCCAGTAATAGACAGACTAATCAGCCCCAGCATTTT
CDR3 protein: CASNRQTNQPQHF

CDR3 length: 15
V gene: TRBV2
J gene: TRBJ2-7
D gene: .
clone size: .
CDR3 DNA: TGTGCCAGCAGCTTCCGGAGTGTGGGTTCCTACGAGCAGTACTTC
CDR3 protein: CASSFRSVGSYEQYF

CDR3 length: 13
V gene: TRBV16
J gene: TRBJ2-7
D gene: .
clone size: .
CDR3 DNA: TGTGCCAGCAGCCAATCGGTGGCCTACGAGCAGTACTTC
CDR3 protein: CASSQSVAYEQYF

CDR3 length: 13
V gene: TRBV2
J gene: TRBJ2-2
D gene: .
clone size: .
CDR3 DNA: TGTGCCAGCAGTTTTTTCGGAACCGGGGAGCTGTTTTTT
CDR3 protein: CASSFFGTGELFF

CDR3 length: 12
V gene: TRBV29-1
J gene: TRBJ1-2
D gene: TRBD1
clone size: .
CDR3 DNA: TGCAGCGTAGGACAGGGAATTAATGGCTACACCTTC
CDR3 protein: CSVGQGINGYTF

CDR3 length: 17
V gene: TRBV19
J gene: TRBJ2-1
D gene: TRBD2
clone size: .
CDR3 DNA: TGTGCCAGTAGTCCCCGACTAGCGGGGGCCACCACCAATGAGCAGTTCTTC
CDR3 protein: CASSPRLAGATTNEQFF

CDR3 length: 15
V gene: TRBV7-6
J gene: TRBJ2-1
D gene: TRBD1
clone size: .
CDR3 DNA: TGTGCCAGCAGCCCCGGGACAGGGGTCTACAATGAGCGGTTCTTC
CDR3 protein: CASSPGTGVYNERFF

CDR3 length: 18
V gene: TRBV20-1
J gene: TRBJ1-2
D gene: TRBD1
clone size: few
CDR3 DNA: TGCAGTGCTAGAGCTGTCTCGGGACAGAGGGACACGAACTATGGCTACACCTTC
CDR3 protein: CSARAVSGQRDTNYGYTF

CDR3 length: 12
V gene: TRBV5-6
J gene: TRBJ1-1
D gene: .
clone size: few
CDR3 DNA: TGTGCCAGCAGCCTCCTACAGAATGAAGCTTTCTTT
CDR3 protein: CASSLLQNEAFF

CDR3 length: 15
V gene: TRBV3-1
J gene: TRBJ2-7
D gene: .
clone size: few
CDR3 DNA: TGTGCCAGCAGGCCTACCCTAGCAGCGCCTTACGAGCAGTACTTC
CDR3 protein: CASRPTLAAPYEQYF

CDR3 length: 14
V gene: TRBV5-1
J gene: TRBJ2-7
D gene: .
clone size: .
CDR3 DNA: TGCGCCAGCAGCCCGGATGCCGGTTCGCGCGAGCAGTACTTC
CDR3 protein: CASSPDAGSREQYF

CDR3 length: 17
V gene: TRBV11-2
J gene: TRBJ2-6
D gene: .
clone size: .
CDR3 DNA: TGTGCCAGCAGGCCCATAAAAACAGGGACTGGGGCCAACGTCCTGACTTTC
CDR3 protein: CASRPIKTGTGANVLTF

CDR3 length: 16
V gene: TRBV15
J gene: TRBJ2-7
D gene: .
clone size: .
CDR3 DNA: TGTGCCACCAGCAGTGATGGATCCAGGAGCTCCTACGAGCAGTACTTC
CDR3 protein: CATSSDGSRSSYEQYF

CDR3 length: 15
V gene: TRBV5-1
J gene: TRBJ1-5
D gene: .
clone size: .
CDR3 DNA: TGCGCCAGCAGCTTGGAAGGGAATACGGGTCAGCCCCAGCATTTT
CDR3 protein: CASSLEGNTGQPQHF

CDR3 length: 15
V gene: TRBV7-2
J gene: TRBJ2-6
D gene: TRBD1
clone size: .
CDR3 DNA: TGTGCCAGCACAATTGACAGGGCTGGGGCCAACGTCCTGACTTTC
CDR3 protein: CASTIDRAGANVLTF

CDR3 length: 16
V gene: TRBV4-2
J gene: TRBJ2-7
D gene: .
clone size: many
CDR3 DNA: TGTGCCAGCAGCCAAGCTGTTGGGCGGAACACCTACGAGCAGTACTTC
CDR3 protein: CASSQAVGRNTYEQYF

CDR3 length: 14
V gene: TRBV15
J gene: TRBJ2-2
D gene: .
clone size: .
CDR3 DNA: TGTGCCACCAGCAGTTCTAGGGCGACCGGGGAGCTGTTTTTT
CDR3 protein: CATSSSRATGELFF

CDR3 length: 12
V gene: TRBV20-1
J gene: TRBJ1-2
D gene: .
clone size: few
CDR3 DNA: TGCAGTGCTGAGGAGAATCAGCTTGGCTACACCTTC
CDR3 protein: CSAEENQLGYTF

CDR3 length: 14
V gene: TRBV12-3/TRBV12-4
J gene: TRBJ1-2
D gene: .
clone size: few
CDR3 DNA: TGTGCCAGCAGTGTGGGACTAAGACTCTATGGCTACACCTTC
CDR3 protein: CASSVGLRLYGYTF

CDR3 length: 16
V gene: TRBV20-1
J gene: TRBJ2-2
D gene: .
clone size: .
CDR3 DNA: TGCAGTGCTACCGGGTCCTTAACAGTCGGCACCGGGGAGCTGTTTTTT
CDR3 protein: CSATGSLTVGTGELFF

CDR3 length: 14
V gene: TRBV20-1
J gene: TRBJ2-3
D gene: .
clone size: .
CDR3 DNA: TGCAGTGCTTACAGAGGCTATAGCGCAGATACGCAGTATTTT
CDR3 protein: CSAYRGYSADTQYF

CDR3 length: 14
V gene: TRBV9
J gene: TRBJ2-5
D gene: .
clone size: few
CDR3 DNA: TGTGCCAGCAGCGGGACTACCACGGGGGAGACCCAGTACTTC
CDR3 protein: CASSGTTTGETQYF

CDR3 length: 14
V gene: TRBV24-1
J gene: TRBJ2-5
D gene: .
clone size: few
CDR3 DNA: TGTGCCACCAGTGAGCCGGGGACATTGGAGACCCAGTACTTC
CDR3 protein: CATSEPGTLETQYF

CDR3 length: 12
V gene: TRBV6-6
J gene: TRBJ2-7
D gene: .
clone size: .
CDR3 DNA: TGTGCCAGCGGGGTCCTCTTTAGCGAGCAGTACTTC
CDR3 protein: CASGVLFSEQYF

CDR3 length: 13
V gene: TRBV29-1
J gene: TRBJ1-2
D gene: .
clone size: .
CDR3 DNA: TGCAGCGTTGCCCCACTTTTCAGGGACGGCTACACCTTC
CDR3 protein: CSVAPLFRDGYTF

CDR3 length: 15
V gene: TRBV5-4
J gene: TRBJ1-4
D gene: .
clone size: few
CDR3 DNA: TGTGCCAGCAGCTTATTTGGGGGGCCCAATGAAAAACTGTTTTTT
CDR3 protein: CASSLFGGPNEKLFF

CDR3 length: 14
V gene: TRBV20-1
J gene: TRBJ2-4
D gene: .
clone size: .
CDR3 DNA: TGCAGTGCTAGCCCTTTGAGTGGGAAAAACATTCAGTACTTC
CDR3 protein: CSASPLSGKNIQYF

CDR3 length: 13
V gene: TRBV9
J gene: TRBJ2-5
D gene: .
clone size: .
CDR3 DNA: TGTGCCAGCGTCCAGAAGGAGGGGGGGACCCAGTACTTC
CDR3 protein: CASVQKEGGTQYF

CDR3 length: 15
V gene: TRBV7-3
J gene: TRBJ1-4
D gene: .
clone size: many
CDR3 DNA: TGTGCCAGCAGCCGGCGGGCGGGGTATAATGAAAAACTGTTTTTT
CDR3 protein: CASSRRAGYNEKLFF

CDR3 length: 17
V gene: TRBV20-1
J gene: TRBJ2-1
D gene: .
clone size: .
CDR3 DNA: TGCAGTGCCACGACAGCGGTGGGGCGACGAGTTCACAATGAGCAGTTCTTC
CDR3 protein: CSATTAVGRRVHNEQFF

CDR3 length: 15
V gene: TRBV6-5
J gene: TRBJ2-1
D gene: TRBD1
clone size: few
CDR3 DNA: TGTGCCAGCAGTTCGACAGGGGGGTTCTACAATGAGCAGTTCTTC
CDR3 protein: CASSSTGGFYNEQFF